This T cell receptor beta chain was recovered during a study of CD8+ T cells in alopecia areata. Study-level information: The protocol delivered tofacitinib for 6 to 18 months, then withdrew it for 6 months.

General study results and limits: Tissue-resident alphabeta T cells belonging to normal skin likewise get sequenced within scalp specimens. Affected lesional scalp, above all in alopecia totalis/universalis, was more clonal than normal scalp.

Sequencing templates came from extracted RNA that was reverse transcribed into cDNA. Assay used: immunoSEQ multiplex PCR; TCRdb lists only in-frame clones, some missing. Among about 150,000 clones, 58% were seen once, and the ten largest hold roughly 6.7%. Comments on this clone: What it recognizes is unknown.

Peripheral blood, together with lesional scalp punch biopsies, was collected from alopecia areata patients. The V gene's germline CDR1 is ENHRY and CDR2 SYGVKD. This CDR3 is built from 11 residues. The V gene lost 4 bases and the J gene lost 6 bases, with 3 bases spanning the gap. The chain has TRBV10-3 and TRBJ2-2; D not resolved. The receptor's source is a human donor with alopecia areata. Specimen: CD4+ T cells sorted from blood, collected at week 0. As DNA, the CDR3 is TGTGCCATCAGTGGATCCGGGGAGCTGTTTTTT. Its protein product is CAISGSGELFF.